This TCR beta chain emerged from a study of regulatory T cells in long-lasting Graves disease (dated by TCRdb to the early 2020s). General notes on the study: Newly diagnosed Graves' disease patients had taken antithyroid drugs for less than 3 months. Persistent Graves' disease patients were compared with newly diagnosed Graves' disease patients by peripheral blood TCR sequencing and RNA sequencing. The study was registered as a clinical trial and conducted in China. A total of around 35 samples underwent TCR sequencing, from some 13 patients with persistent Graves' disease and approximately 20 patients with newly diagnosed Graves' disease.

The meaning of the sample's time point label: newly diagnosed GD, antithyroid drugs for less than 3 months. For both TCR sequencing and RNA sequencing, RNA was extracted from PBMCs using TRIzol. The diagnosis of Graves' disease was made according to American Thyroid Association guidelines. Patients were recruited from an endocrinology department in Xi'an, China. Each patient gave approximately 9.7 milliliters of peripheral blood, collected in an EDTA anticoagulant tube. PBMCs were isolated by Ficoll Paque Plus density gradient separation without further T cell sorting. An Agilent 2100 Bioanalyzer and agarose gel were used to check RNA quality, and a NanoDrop 2000 was used to measure RNA concentration. The germline V gene (reference sequence) yields GTSNPN for CDR1 and SVGIG for CDR2. V is reduced by 5 bases and J by 3 bases, leaving a spacing of 11 bases between them. Taken from cysteine to phenylalanine, the CDR3 has 12 residues. Here the CDR3 DNA is all that survives: 36 bases in frame from base 1.

This clonotype was observed a few times. Its specific antigen is unknown. Nothing much larger sits one base from this clone, and base qualities are not available. Libraries were made using multiplex PCR. Reads for this sample came from an Illumina HiSeq 4000. To build TCR beta libraries, CDR3 regions were amplified by Arm-PCR using iRepertoire HTBI primers. Before sequencing, the PCR products went through gel purification. In the original analysis: Gene usage analysis of CDR3 amino acid clonotypes used the 62 TRBV and 14 TRBJ segments found across samples. COPE and FqMerger were used to merge the filtered high-quality paired reads into contigs. BLAST was used to align contigs to IMGT TRBV, TRBD and TRBJ reference genes, and CDR3 was defined according to IMGT. Any clonotype with a frequency above 0.1% was counted as a highly expanded clone. Repertoire diversity was measured by Shannon entropy, and V-J evenness by the Gini coefficient. A clonotype found in more than one individual was treated as public. The public reads were quality trimmed at Q25 with fastp and then assembled into clones with MiXCR by TCRdb, keeping productive beta chains. Rows merge per CDR3 protein into single entries with the most common DNA and genes. The V and J calls and clone size are TCRdb's, not the authors'. This sample is represented by more than 300,000 distinct CDR3 sequences; 15% to 20% of them were singletons. Over 20% of the sample comes from the top ten.

Results and caveats for the whole study, not just this receptor: Persistent disease showed preferential use of TRBV28, TRBJ1-2 and TRBJ2-5, whereas newly diagnosed disease favored TRBV20-1 and TRBJ2-1. The small sample size was acknowledged by the authors as a limitation that may reduce accuracy. Persistent Graves' disease patients showed lower TCR Shannon entropy and fewer highly expanded clones than newly diagnosed patients, suggesting clonal expansion. Only the TCR beta chain was sequenced and analyzed. The study examined only peripheral blood because the primary lesion, thyroid tissue, could not be accessed. More public clonotypes were shared among persistent patients (roughly 3,000) than among newly diagnosed patients (more than 950).

A further study also used this sample, focusing on T cells in Graves' hyperthyroidism and ophthalmopathy. The second investigation adds: Stable Graves' hyperthyroidism was defined as no progression to ophthalmopathy during 18 months of follow-up. Hyperthyroidism patients were aged 18 to 65 years and newly diagnosed, with disease duration of less than 2 months. The study excluded patients with uncontrolled infections, other autoimmune diseases, pregnancy or lactation. Clinical symptoms, serum thyroxine and TRAb, thyroid ultrasound, and orbital computed tomography formed the basis for the diagnoses. The first round of RT-PCR for the TCR CDR3 was performed with the HTBI primer set and the Qiagen OneStep RT-PCR kit. Most expanded thyroid clonotypes (frequency above 0.001) were also detected in blood, a finding suggesting that blood repertoires may reflect thyroid immune responses. Ophthalmopathy was separated from stable hyperthyroidism by a 13 V-J signature model, with approximately 89% sensitivity and approximately 81% specificity obtained in cross-validation and 80%/75% obtained in testing. In validation, progression to ophthalmopathy was predicted by the model with around 71% sensitivity and 72.22% specificity, a median of about 6.4 months before onset. To identify TCR V-J signatures that set the groups apart, the researchers used a discovery cohort of approximately 98 patients, made up of 40 to 45 with Graves' ophthalmopathy and some 56 with stable Graves' hyperthyroidism. An independent validation cohort of around 19 hyperthyroidism patients and about 16 patients who later progressed to ophthalmopathy tested prospective prediction of ophthalmopathy. The 95 to 100 discovery patients were randomly divided into training and test sets at a 7:3 ratio. In addition, the study compared T-cell repertoires in thyroid tissue and in blood from six Graves' hyperthyroidism patients. Following sampling, methimazole starting at 30 mg daily was given to hyperthyroidism patients, and high-dose intravenous methylprednisolone was given to ophthalmopathy patients. A second multiplex PCR round built the libraries, followed by size selection and purification. The libraries were sequenced on an Illumina HiSeq2000 using paired-end 100 bp reads. SOAPnuke was used to process the raw data, with reads discarded if the reads contained adapters or uncalled bases, had a mean Phred below 15, or lacked an exact constant-primer or identifier match. High-quality paired reads were merged using COPE v1.2.5, and each unique nucleotide sequence was defined as a clonotype. MiTCR v1.1 was used to align the clonotypes against IMGT TRBV, TRBD and TRBJ reference segments. The analysis included only V-J combinations with a frequency above 0.0001, which together covered over 98% of the repertoires. The TCS score was defined as F50 (clonal expansion) divided by E x V (chaos), with BLOSUM62-based TCRdist calculated between CDR3 peptides within each V-J. Welch's t-statistics and random forest reduced several hundred V-J features to roughly 13, which were used in a naive Bayes classifier (R e1071). Sample size was not statistically predetermined, and investigators were not blinded to group allocation. TCR Vbeta CDR3 sequencing of 135 peripheral blood samples (approximately 44 ophthalmopathy, under 80 hyperthyroidism and some 17 progressor patients) is reported in the paper.

The TCR originated in a woman in her late teens or twenties with Graves disease. Donor details come from another sample of the same person, matched by shared clones. Specimen: peripheral blood mononuclear cells (PBMCs), collected at new diagnosis, from a patient treated with antithyroid drugs. Rearrangement joined TRBV30 to TRBJ2-7; possibly the D gene is TRBD2, per 5 matching bases. Here is the DNA: TGTGCCTGGGGTGGGAGTCTCTACGAGCAGTACTTC. It translates as CAWGGSLYEQYF.